This is a list of T cell receptor beta chains from one sample in a study of identical twins. TCRdb itself ran the 5' RACE reads through MiXCR, one entry per CDR3 protein. The sample contains a few hundred thousand distinct CDR3 sequences, around 24% of which appear only once. These data also featured in a second study, about T cells expressing NK-cell markers.

The source material was CD4+ T cells sorted from blood. These receptors were collected from a woman between 18 and 29 years old in good health. CDR3s include the opening cysteine and the closing phenylalanine or tryptophan.

j_call,v_call,cdr3_aa
TRBJ1-3,TRBV12-3/TRBV12-4,CASSLLRFSGNTIYF
TRBJ1-1,TRBV5-1,CASSSGAGGVNTEAFF
TRBJ2-5,TRBV7-9,CASSAHQETQYF
TRBJ1-3,TRBV7-9,CASTLGGIGGNTIYF
TRBJ2-7,TRBV6-2/TRBV6-3,CASSFTTGGYEQYF
TRBJ2-3,TRBV7-3,CASNGGLATDTQYF
TRBJ1-1,TRBV12-3/TRBV12-4,CASSGSGQEAFF
TRBJ2-1,TRBV6-1,CASRLLTSGKDNEQFF
TRBJ1-2,TRBV5-1,CASSSGSSGANYGYTF
TRBJ1-1,TRBV11-2,CASSLDRSGTVNTEAFF
TRBJ1-1,TRBV20-1,CSAKGGATTEAFF
TRBJ1-3,TRBV5-1,CASRSAGFSGNTIYF
TRBJ2-7,TRBV6-5,CASSYRPGLANPHEQYF
TRBJ1-5,TRBV7-2,CASSSDPGLGTPQHF
TRBJ2-1,TRBV6-5,CASSYSGGYNEQFF
TRBJ2-7,TRBV2,CASTTGMAYEQYF
TRBJ2-3,TRBV7-9,CASGSTDTQYF
TRBJ2-7,TRBV11-2,CASQLTGRLIRSSYEQYF
TRBJ2-1,TRBV3-1,CASSQISASREQFF
TRBJ2-1,TRBV20-1,CSARTGAHYNEQFF
TRBJ2-1,TRBV5-1,CASRTGGATYNEQFF
TRBJ2-7,TRBV20-1,CSSGRAQGSYEQYF
TRBJ2-2,TRBV12-3/TRBV12-4,CASSSTGQLTGELFF
TRBJ2-2,TRBV11-3,CASSFTGTPAGELFF
TRBJ2-7,TRBV10-1,CASSESFGRRGQYF
TRBJ1-1,TRBV10-3,CAISRGARENTEAFF
TRBJ2-1,TRBV2,CASSEQRGVSYNEQFF
TRBJ1-1,TRBV29-1,CSVTRDRNTEAFF
TRBJ2-3,TRBV14,CASSHVGGYQDTQYF
TRBJ2-1,TRBV7-6,CASSLNRVRNNEQFF